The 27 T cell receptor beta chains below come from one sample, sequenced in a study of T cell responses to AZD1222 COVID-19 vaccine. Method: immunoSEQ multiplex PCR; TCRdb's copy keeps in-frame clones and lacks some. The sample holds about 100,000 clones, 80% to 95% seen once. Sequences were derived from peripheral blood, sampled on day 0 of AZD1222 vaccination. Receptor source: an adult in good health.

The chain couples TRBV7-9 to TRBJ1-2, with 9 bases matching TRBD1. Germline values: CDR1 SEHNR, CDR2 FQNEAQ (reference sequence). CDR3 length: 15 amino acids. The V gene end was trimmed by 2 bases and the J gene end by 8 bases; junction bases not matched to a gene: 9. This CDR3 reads CASSLTSGQGNGYTF. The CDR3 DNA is TGTGCCAGCAGCTTAACCTCGGGACAGGGAAACGGCTACACCTTC.

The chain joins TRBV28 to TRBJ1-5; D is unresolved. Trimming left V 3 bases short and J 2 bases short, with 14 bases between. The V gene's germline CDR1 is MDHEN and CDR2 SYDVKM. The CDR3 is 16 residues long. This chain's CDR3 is CASSLAGGRRNQPQHF. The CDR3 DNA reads TGTGCCAGCAGTTTGGCAGGAGGCCGGCGCAATCAGCCCCAGCATTTT.

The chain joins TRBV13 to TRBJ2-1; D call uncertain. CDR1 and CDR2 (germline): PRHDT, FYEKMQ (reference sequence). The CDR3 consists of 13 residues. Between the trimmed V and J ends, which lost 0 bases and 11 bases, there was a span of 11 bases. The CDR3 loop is CASSLGQVHQQFF. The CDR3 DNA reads TGTGCCAGCAGCTTAGGTCAGGTTCACCAGCAGTTCTTC.

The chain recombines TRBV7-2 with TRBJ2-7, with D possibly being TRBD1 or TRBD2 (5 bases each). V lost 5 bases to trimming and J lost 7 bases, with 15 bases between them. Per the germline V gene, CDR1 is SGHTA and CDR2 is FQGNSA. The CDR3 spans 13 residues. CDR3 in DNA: TGTGCCAGCAGCGTGAGGGGAATTGAGGAGCAGTACTTC. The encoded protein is CASSVRGIEEQYF. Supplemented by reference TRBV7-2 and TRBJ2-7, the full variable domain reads GAGVSQSPSNKVTEKGKDVELRCDPISGHTALYWYRQSLGQGLEFLIYFQGNSAPDKSGLPSDRFSAERTGGSVSTLTIQRTQQEDSAVYLCASSVRGIEEQYFGPGTRLTVT.

The CDR3 sequence is CASSLRDIYGYTF. For the CDR3, the DNA is TGTGCCAGCAGTCTCCGGGACATCTATGGCTACACCTTC. The gene calls are TRBV28 and TRBJ1-2; D is perhaps TRBD1 (6 bases). The CDR3 runs 13 residues. V dropped 5 bases and J dropped 4 bases, with 11 bases sitting between them. Germline CDR1 and CDR2: MDHEN and SYDVKM.

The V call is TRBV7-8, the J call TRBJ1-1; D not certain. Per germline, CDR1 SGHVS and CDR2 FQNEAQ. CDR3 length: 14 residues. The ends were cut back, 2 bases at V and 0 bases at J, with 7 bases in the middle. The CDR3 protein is CASSLMAVNTEAFF. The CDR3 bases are TGTGCCAGCAGCTTAATGGCTGTGAACACTGAAGCTTTCTTT.

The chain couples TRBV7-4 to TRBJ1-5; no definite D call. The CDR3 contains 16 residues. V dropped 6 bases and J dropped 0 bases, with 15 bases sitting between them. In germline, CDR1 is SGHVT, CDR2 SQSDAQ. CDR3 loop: CASRREPKVSNQPQHF. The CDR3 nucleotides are TGTGCCAGCAGACGGGAGCCAAAGGTTAGCAATCAGCCCCAGCATTTT. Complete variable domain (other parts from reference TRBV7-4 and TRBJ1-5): GAGVSQSPRYKVAKRGRDVALRCDSISGHVTLYWYRQTLGQGSEVLTYSQSDAQRDKSGRPSGRFSAERPERSVSTLKIQRTEQGDSAVYLCASRREPKVSNQPQHFGDGTRLSIL.

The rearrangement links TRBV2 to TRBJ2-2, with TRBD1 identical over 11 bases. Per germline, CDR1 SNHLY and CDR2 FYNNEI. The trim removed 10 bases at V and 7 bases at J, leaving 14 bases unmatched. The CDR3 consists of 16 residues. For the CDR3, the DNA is TGTGCCACCCCAAAAAGCGGACAGGGGGCGGACGGGGAGCTGTTTTTT. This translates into CATPKSGQGADGELFF.

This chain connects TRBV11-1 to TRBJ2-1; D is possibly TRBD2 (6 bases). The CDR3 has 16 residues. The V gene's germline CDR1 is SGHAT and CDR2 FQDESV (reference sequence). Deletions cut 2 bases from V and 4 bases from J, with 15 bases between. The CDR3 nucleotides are TGTGCCAGCAGCTTATTGGGGGGAGTCGATTACAATGAGCAGTTCTTC. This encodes CASSLLGGVDYNEQFF.

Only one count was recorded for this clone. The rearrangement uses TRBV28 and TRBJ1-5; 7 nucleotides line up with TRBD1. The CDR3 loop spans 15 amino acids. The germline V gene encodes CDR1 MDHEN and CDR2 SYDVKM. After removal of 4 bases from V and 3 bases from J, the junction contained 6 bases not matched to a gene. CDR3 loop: CASSYSGQNNQPQHF. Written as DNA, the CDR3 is TGTGCCAGCAGTTACTCGGGACAGAACAATCAGCCCCAGCATTTT.

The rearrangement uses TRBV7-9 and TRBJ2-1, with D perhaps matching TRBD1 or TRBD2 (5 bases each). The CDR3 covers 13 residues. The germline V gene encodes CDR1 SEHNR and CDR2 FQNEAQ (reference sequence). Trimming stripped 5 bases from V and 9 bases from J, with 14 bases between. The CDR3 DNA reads TGTGCCAGCAGCCGACAAACCGGGACTGAGCAGTTCTTC. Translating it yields CASSRQTGTEQFF.

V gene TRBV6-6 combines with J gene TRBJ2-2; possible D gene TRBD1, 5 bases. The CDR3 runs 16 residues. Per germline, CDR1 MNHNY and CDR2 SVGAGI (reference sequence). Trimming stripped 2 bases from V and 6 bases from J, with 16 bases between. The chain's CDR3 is CASSYPEAGSAGELFF. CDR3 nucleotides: TGTGCCAGCAGTTACCCTGAGGCAGGGTCCGCCGGGGAGCTGTTTTTT.

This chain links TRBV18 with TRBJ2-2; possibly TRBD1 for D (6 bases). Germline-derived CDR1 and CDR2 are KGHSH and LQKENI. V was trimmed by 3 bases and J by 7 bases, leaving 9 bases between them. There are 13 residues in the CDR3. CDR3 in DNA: TGTGCCAGCTCACCTGAGGACAGCGGGGAGCTGTTTTTT. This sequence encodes CASSPEDSGELFF.

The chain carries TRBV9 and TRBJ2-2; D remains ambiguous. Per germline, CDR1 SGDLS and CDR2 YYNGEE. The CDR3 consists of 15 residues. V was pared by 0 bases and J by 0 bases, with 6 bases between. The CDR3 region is CASSVGTANTGELFF. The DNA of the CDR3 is TGTGCCAGCAGCGTAGGGACGGCGAACACCGGGGAGCTGTTTTTT.

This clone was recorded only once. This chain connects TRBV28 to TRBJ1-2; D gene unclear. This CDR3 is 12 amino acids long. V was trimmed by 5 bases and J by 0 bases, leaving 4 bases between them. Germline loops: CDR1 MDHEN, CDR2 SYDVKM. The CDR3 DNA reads TGTGCCAGCAGTAACACTAACTATGGCTACACCTTC. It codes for CASSNTNYGYTF.

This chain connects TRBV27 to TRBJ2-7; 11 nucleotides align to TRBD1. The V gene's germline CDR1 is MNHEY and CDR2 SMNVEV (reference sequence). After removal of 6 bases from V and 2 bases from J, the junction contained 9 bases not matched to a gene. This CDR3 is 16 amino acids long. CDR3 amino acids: CASSRNPGQGAYEQYF. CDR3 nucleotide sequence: TGTGCCAGCAGCAGAAACCCGGGACAGGGGGCCTACGAGCAGTACTTC.

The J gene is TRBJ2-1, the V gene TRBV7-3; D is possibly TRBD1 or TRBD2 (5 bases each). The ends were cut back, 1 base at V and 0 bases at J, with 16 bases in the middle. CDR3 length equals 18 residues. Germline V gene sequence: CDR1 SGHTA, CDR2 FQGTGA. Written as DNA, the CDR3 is TGTGCCAGCAGCTTAATGGGGGAACTCAGCCCCTCCTACAATGAGCAGTTCTTC. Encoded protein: CASSLMGELSPSYNEQFF.

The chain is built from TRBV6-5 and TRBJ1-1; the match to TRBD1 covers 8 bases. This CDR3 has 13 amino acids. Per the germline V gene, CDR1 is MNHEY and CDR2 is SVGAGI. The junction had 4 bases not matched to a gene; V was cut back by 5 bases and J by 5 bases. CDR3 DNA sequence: TGTGCCAGCAGTCGGACAGGGACGACTGAAGCTTTCTTT. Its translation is CASSRTGTTEAFF.

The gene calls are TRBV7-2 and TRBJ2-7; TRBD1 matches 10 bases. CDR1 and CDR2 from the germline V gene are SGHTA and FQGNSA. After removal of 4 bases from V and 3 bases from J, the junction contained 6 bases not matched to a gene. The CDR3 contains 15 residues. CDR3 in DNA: TGTGCCAGCAGCTCGCCCGGGACAGGGGTCTACGAGCAGTACTTC. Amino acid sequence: CASSSPGTGVYEQYF.

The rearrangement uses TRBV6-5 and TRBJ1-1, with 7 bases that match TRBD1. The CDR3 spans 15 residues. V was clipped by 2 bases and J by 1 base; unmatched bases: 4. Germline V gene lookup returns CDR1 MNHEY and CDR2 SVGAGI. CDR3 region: CASSYLGQSNTEAFF. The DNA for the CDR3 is TGTGCCAGCAGTTACCTGGGACAGTCGAACACTGAAGCTTTCTTT.

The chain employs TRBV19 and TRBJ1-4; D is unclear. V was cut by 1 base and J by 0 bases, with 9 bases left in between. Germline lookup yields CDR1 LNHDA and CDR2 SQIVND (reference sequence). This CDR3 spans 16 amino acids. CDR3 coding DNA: TGTGCCAGTAGTATAGGCGGAACCGCAACTAATGAAAAACTGTTTTTT. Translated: CASSIGGTATNEKLFF.

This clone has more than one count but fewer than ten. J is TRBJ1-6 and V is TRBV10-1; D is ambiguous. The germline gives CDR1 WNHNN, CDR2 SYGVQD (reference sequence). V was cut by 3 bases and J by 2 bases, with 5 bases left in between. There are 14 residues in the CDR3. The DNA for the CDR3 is TGCGCCAGCAGTGAAGACCCCTATAATTCACCCCTCCACTTT. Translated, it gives CASSEDPYNSPLHF.

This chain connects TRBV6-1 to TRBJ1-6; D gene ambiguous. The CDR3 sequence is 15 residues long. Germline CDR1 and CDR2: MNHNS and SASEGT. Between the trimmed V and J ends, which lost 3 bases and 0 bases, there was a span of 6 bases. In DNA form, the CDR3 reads TGTGCCAGCAGTGACAGCCTCTCCTATAATTCACCCCTCCACTTT. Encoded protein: CASSDSLSYNSPLHF.

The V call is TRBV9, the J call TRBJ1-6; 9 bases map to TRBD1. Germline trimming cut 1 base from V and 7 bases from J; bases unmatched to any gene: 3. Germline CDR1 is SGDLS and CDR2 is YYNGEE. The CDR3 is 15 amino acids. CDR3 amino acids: CASSVRDRANSPLHF. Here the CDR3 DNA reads TGTGCCAGCAGCGTAAGGGACAGGGCAAATTCACCCCTCCACTTT. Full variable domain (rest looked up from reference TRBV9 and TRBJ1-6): DSGVTQTPKHLITATGQRVTLRCSPRSGDLSVYWYQQSLDQGLQFLIQYYNGEERAKGNILERFSAQQFPDLHSELNLSSLELGDSALYFCASSVRDRANSPLHFGNGTRLTVT.

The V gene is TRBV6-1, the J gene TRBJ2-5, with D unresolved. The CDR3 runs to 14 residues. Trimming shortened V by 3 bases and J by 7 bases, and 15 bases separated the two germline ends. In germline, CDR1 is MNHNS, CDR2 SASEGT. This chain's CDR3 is CASSDTSAARTQYF. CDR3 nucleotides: TGTGCCAGCAGTGACACCTCGGCCGCTCGGACCCAGTACTTC.

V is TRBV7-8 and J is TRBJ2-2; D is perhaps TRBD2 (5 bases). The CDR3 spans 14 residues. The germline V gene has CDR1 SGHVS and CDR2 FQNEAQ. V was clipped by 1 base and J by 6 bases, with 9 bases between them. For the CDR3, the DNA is TGTGCCAGCAGCTTAGGTGCAGCGGCCGGGGAGCTGTTTTTT. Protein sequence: CASSLGAAAGELFF.

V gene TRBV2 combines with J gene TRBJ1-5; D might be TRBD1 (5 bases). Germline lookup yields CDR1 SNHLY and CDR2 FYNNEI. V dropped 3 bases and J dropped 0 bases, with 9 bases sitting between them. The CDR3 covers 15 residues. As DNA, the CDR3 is TGTGCCAGCAGTGAGGGGCGATATAGCAATCAGCCCCAGCATTTT. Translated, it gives CASSEGRYSNQPQHF. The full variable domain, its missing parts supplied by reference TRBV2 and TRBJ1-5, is EPEVTQTPSHQVTQMGQEVILRCVPISNHLYFYWYRQILGQKVEFLVSFYNNEISEKSEIFDDQFSVERPDGSNFTLKIRSTKLEDSAMYFCASSEGRYSNQPQHFGDGTRLSIL.